This TCR beta chain came from a study of T cells in localized non-small cell lung cancer (TCRdb year 2020). Study-level background: The study examined T cell repertoires in a few hundred patients with early-stage NSCLC and compared tumors with uninvolved tumor-adjacent lungs. The cohort comprised around 250 treatment-naïve NSCLC patients with resected, localized lung tumors. NSCLC patients had a mean age of approximately 72 years, and 129 were male and around 99 female. Study-level results and caveats: Higher T cell density in blood was associated with longer overall survival, whereas higher clonality in adjacent lung was associated with shorter survival. Multi-region tumor sequencing was not performed, so intratumor heterogeneity could not be excluded. A median of roughly 50 of the top 100 tumor clones turned up in the paired uninvolved adjacent lung, and fewer than 35 of those clones also ranked among the top 100 of that same adjacent lung. Uninvolved tumor-adjacent lung showed the highest T cell clonality, higher than tumor, which suggests more focused antigenic responses in the adjacent lung. Because of the exploratory design, TCR variables were selected using unadjusted p-values without false-discovery rate correction.

TCR beta CDR3 regions were sequenced from DNA using the immunoSEQ Assay. In the authors' own workflow: T cell density was computed as TCR beta template counts normalized to usable DNA estimated by amplifying housekeeping genes. Richness was estimated with the preseqR package, extrapolating to 400,000 templates for PBMC samples and 120,000 templates for tissue samples. Clonality was calculated as one minus Pielou's evenness. Tissue-enriched TCRs were identified through differential abundance testing performed on productive amino-acid clonotypes, with a minimum total count of 5 and an alpha of 0.1. The Jaccard Index and the Morisita Overlap Index were used to measure repertoire overlap between compartments. GLIPH grouped TCR beta CDR3s together with public tetramer-defined viral CDR3s, and a viral motif had to include at least three viral sequences and show V-gene enrichment. TCRdb limited this immuneACCESS table to in-frame rearrangements with V and J called. A share of clones is missing; checked studies link under half to unresolved V genes, and the rest is unexplained. The V and J calls and the clone size are those of that table, but D and trimming were determined from the DNA. The table for this sample lists approximately 15,000 clones; approximately 89% of them were counted only once. The ten largest clones take up over 4% of the sample.

V sheds 8 bases and J sheds 2 bases, leaving 7 bases between their ends. Reading from cysteine to phenylalanine, the CDR3 counts 11 amino acids. Only CDR3 DNA remains: 33 bases, in frame from the first base. Based on the germline V gene, the CDR1 and CDR2 sequences are MNHGY and SVAAGI. At diagnosis, peripheral blood, uninvolved tumor-adjacent lung and tumor were collected and stored as a combination of fresh-frozen and FFPE material. For TCR repertoire profiling, blood samples were analyzed in the form of peripheral blood mononuclear cells. To note about this clone: Which antigen it targets is not known. Base quality data are lacking; no much larger clone is found one base away.

This clonotype originated in a woman aged 35-75 years with stage I lung adenocarcinoma. The specimen comprised peripheral blood, sampled before any cancer treatment. Rearrangement joined TRBV6-9 to TRBJ2-7; the D segment could be TRBD2, given 6 matching bases. Read as DNA, the sequence is TGTGCCAGCTGGGGGGCCTACGAGCAGTACTTC. Its amino acids are CASWGAYEQYF.